This T cell receptor (beta chain) was documented in a study of CXCR3-negative and CXCR3-positive naive CD8 T cells. UMI-labeled 5' RACE yielded the TRB cDNA libraries. Reanalyzing the 5' RACE reads, TCRdb keeps one entry per CDR3 protein, without DNA. The repertoire shows about 50,000 distinct CDR3 sequences; the top ten hold roughly 0.59%. Cells that were CD45RO-CCR7+CD27+CD95- constituted naive CD8+ T cells. About this clonotype: What it binds is unknown.

Whole-study results and caveats: Memory CD8+ cells had much lower diversity, and both naive subsets had comparably high diversity. TRB CDR3s were more hydrophobic in CXCR3-positive than in CXCR3-negative naive cells. Memory, not naive, CXCR3-negative and CXCR3-positive cells differed in TRBV-TRBJ usage.

The specimen sequenced was naive CXCR3+ CD8+ T cells from blood. Subset here: CD45RO-CCR7+CD27+CD95- naive CD8+ T cells expressing CXCR3 (TNR3+). This receptor was obtained from a human donor in good health. Some clones in this sample may be carry-over from other donors' samples.

CDR3 protein: CASSSDSRDQPQHF. The rearrangement links TRBV6-6 to TRBJ1-5; absent DNA, TCRdb's TRBD1 call cannot be checked. In germline, CDR1 is MNHNY, CDR2 SVGAGI (reference sequence). This CDR3 comprises 14 residues.